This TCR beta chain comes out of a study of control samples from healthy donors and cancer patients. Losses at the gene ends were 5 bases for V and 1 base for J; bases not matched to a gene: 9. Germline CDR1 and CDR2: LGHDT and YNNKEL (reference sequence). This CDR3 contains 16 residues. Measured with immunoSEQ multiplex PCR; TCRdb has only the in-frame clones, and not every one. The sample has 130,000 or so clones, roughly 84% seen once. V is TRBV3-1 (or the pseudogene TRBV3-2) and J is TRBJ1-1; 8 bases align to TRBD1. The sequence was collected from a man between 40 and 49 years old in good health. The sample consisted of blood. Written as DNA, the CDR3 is TGTGCCAGCAGCTCATCCCACGGGACAGGGAACACTGAAGCTTTCTTT. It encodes CASSSSHGTGNTEAFF.